This section outlines one T cell receptor beta chain sequence together with its context. The antigen is undetermined. CDR1 LNHDA and CDR2 SQIVND come from the germline V gene (reference sequence). This CDR3 comprises 13 residues. V lost 7 bases to trimming and J lost 3 bases, with 10 bases between them. These data are taken from a study of beta chain features in type 1 diabetes. The isolated RNA, all of it, was reverse transcribed, so expressed TCRB transcripts were what got sequenced. Clones were sequenced by immunoSEQ multiplex PCR, and TCRdb holds only the in-frame ones, with some missing. The sample records fewer than 450,000 clones, about 13% being singletons. The study's findings and limits: Shorter TCRB CDR3s, moderately but significantly so, marked every one of the four CD4+ subsets in Type 1 diabetes patients.

V gene TRBV19 combines with J gene TRBJ1-5; a possible D gene is TRBD1 (5 bases). The TCR sequence derives from a woman in her late teens or twenties with type 1 diabetes. The specimen was naive CD4+ T cells from blood. CDR3 nucleotide sequence: TGTGCCAGTACTGACAGACCCAATCAGCCCCAGCATTTT. It yields the protein CASTDRPNQPQHF. Together with reference TRBV19 and TRBJ1-5, the CDR3 gives the full variable domain: DGGITQSPKYLFRKEGQNVTLSCEQNLNHDAMYWYRQDPGQGLRLIYYSQIVNDFQKGDIAEGYSVSREKKESFPLTVTSAQKNPTAFYLCASTDRPNQPQHFGDGTRLSIL.